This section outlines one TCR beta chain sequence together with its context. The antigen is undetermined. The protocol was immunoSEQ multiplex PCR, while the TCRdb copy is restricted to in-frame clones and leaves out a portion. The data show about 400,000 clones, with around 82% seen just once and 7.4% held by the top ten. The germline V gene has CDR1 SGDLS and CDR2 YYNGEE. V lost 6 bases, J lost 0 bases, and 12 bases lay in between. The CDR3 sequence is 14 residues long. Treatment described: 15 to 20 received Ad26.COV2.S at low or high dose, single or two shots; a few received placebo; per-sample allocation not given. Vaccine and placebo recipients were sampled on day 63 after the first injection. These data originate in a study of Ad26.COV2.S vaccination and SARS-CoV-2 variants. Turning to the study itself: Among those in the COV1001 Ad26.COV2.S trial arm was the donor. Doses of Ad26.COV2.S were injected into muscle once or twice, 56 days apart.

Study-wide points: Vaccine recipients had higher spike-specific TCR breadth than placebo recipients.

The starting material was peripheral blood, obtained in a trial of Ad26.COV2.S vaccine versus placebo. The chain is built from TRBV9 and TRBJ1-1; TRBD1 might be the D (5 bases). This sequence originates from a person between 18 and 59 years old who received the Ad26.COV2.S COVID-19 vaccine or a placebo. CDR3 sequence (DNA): TGTGCCAGCACTACCGGGGGTCTGAACACTGAAGCTTTCTTT. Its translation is CASTTGGLNTEAFF.